These 18 T cell receptor beta chains were all obtained from the same sample, sequenced in a study of tumor and adjacent non-tumor tissue in lung cancer. The library came from three nested PCR rounds adapted from ARM-PCR protocols. From the multiplex PCR reads, TCRdb called clonotypes with MiXCR, one entry per CDR3 protein. This table has about 93,000 distinct CDR3 sequences, around 71% appearing once. RNA was extracted from bulk tissue without any cell sorting. Sequenced: lung tumor tissue. The receptor source for this set is a man in his 60s with non-small cell lung cancer.

CDR3 coding DNA: TGTGCCAGCAGTTACCACATACAGGCTCATATAGATGAGCAGTTCTTC. It is translated as CASSYHIQAHIDEQFF. This chain connects TRBV6-6 to TRBJ2-1; tentative D call: TRBD1 (5 bases). The V end lost 2 bases, the J end lost 8 bases, and 19 bases lay between the germline ends. CDR1 and CDR2 from the germline V gene are MNHNY and SVGAGI (reference sequence). The CDR3 extends over 16 amino acids.

This clonotype showed up just once. This rearrangement joins TRBV12-3 or TRBV12-4 to TRBJ1-2, with D hard to call. The CDR3 sequence is 14 residues long. Trimming removed 6 bases from V and 6 bases from J, with 17 bases in between. This CDR3 reads CASSLPVRSDGYTF. In DNA form, the CDR3 reads TGTGCCAGCAGCCTCCCTGTTCGGTCAGATGGCTACACCTTC.

Details on this clonotype: The CDR3 does not close with the conserved phenylalanine or tryptophan, likely indicating a read error. The DNA is left out, because the CDR3 cannot be placed on it with certainty; the CDR3 is given as TCRdb lists it. This chain uses TRBV12-3 or TRBV12-4 with TRBJ1-1; TRBD1 is taken as the D call from the table, unchecked against the DNA. A total of 13 residues make up the CDR3, ends included. The CDR3 spells CASSLSPQGYGLV.

On this clonotype: The junction and the germline gene differ at one end; a read error may be behind it. This chain joins TRBV11-1 and TRBJ2-5; D is possibly TRBD2 (5 bases). Germline CDR1 and CDR2: SGHAT and FQDESV (reference sequence). The CDR3 totals 14 residues. The CDR3 is CTSSLDLNPEAQYF. CDR3 nucleotide sequence: TGTACCAGCAGCTTAGACCTAAATCCGGAGGCCCAGTACTTC.

This clonotype was picked up many times. This sequence joins TRBV5-1 and TRBJ2-7, with D possibly being TRBD1 (6 bases). Germline values: CDR1 SGHRS, CDR2 YFSETQ. The CDR3 totals 15 residues. With 0 bases removed from V and 2 bases from J, the gap between germline ends came to 12 bases. DNA of the CDR3: TGCGCCAGCAGCTTGGGCACAGGGTCAGCCTACGAGCAGTACTTC. This sequence encodes CASSLGTGSAYEQYF.

This clonotype came up a few times. A much larger clone differs by one base, so this may be a read error. J is TRBJ2-1 and V is TRBV19; 9 bases map to TRBD1. The CDR3 is 14 residues long. In germline, CDR1 is LNHDA, CDR2 SQIVND (reference sequence). The CDR3 protein is CASSPRGQGSEPFF. The CDR3 coding sequence is TGTGCCAGTAGTCCCCGAGGACAGGGGAGTGAGCCGTTCTTC.

The table lists this clonotype with a few counts. The chain recombines TRBV29-1 with TRBJ2-5; D is possibly TRBD1 or TRBD2 (5 bases each). V dropped 3 bases and J dropped 5 bases, with 10 bases sitting between them. This CDR3 region has 12 residues. Germline values: CDR1 SQVTM, CDR2 ANQGSEA. CDR3 in DNA: TGCAGCGTTGAGTCCGGGGCGGAGACCCAGTACTTC. The encoded protein is CSVESGAETQYF. Complete variable domain (other parts from reference TRBV29-1 and TRBJ2-5): SAVISQKPSRDICQRGTSLTIQCQVDSQVTMMFWYRQQPGQSLTLIATANQGSEATYESGFVIDKFPISRPNLTFSTLTVSNMSPEDSSIYLCSVESGAETQYFGPGTRLLVL.

The sample holds a few counts of this clonotype. The rearrangement joins TRBV20-1 to TRBJ2-1; the match to TRBD2 covers 16 bases. CDR1 is DFQATT and CDR2 is SNEGSKA in the germline V gene (reference sequence). V trimming: 1 base; J trimming: 3 bases; junction bases outside the gene matches: 9. The CDR3 spans 19 residues. CDR3 DNA: TGCAGTGCTAGAGTCCTTCCCGGGACTAGCGGGAGGGTCTACAATGAGCAGTTCTTC. It yields the protein CSARVLPGTSGRVYNEQFF.

V and J are TRBV29-1 and TRBJ1-2; 11 bases match TRBD1. After removal of 6 bases from V and 8 bases from J, the junction contained 11 bases not matched to a gene. CDR3 size: 14 residues. CDR1 and CDR2 (germline): SQVTM, ANQGSEA. The CDR3 region is CSVVLGQGARGYTF. In DNA, the CDR3 is TGCAGCGTAGTCCTAGGACAGGGGGCGAGAGGCTACACCTTC.

In regard to this clonotype: A read error may produce the germline difference seen at one junction end. The gene calls are TRBV6-2 or TRBV6-3 and TRBJ2-7; perhaps TRBD1 as D (5 bases). Germline V gives CDR1 MNHEY, CDR2 SVGEGT. This CDR3 has 14 amino acids. The CDR3 sequence is CASSLGHSSYEQYF. CDR3 coding DNA: TGTGCCAGCAGTCTTGGACATAGCTCCTACGAACAGTACTTC.

Turning to this clonotype: One base away lies a much larger clone, so this may be a sequencing read error. The chain combines TRBV6-1 with TRBJ2-2, with D perhaps matching TRBD1 (5 bases). The germline CDR1 and CDR2 sequences are MNHNS and SASEGT. The CDR3 contains 16 residues. As DNA, the CDR3 is TGTGACAGCAGTGAAATCGCAGGGACGAACACCGGGGAGCTGTTTTTT. Translation gives CDSSEIAGTNTGELFF.

In the case of this clonotype: A much larger clone is a single base away; this may be a read error. Since the CDR3 does not end with the conserved phenylalanine or tryptophan, this likely comes from a read error. The chain has TRBV4-1 and TRBJ2-7; 7 bases are shared with TRBD1. V dropped 1 base and J dropped 0; count of bases not matched to a gene: 3. Germline CDR1 reads MGHRA; CDR2 reads YSYEKL. The CDR3 is made up of 15 amino acids. The CDR3 loop is CASSQGTGFSYEQYL. DNA of the CDR3: TGCGCCAGCAGCCAAGGGACAGGTTTCTCCTACGAGCAGTACCTC.

The V call is TRBV11-3, the J call TRBJ2-5; D possibly corresponds to TRBD1 (5 bases). Trimming removed 11 bases at V and 5 bases at J, with 21 bases between. The CDR3 runs 14 residues. Germline V lookup: CDR1 SGHNT, CDR2 YENEEA. CDR3 residues: CADSLDPNPETQYF. In DNA form, the CDR3 reads TGTGCCGACAGCTTAGATCCAAATCCGGAGACCCAGTACTTC.

This clonotype was counted at least ten times. This chain joins TRBV20-1 and TRBJ2-5; 8 nucleotides match TRBD2. The CDR3 extends over 15 amino acids. After removal of 3 bases from V and 4 bases from J, the junction contained 10 bases not matched to a gene. Per germline, CDR1 DFQATT and CDR2 SNEGSKA (reference sequence). In DNA form, the CDR3 reads TGCAGTGCTAGGATAGTGGCGGGAGGCGGAGAGACCCAGTACTTC. Protein product: CSARIVAGGGETQYF.

A remark on this clonotype: The germline gene is not matched at one end of the junction; a read error may be the cause. The chain combines TRBV4-3 with TRBJ1-6; unclear D gene. CDR1 is LGHNA, CDR2 YSLEER, per germline. The CDR3 contains 16 residues. The CDR3 DNA is TGCGTCAGCAGCCAAGCGACGGCTGCCTATAACTCACCCCTTCACTTT. Residues: CVSSQATAAYNSPLHF.

V gene TRBV18 combines with J gene TRBJ2-7, with TRBD2 as a possible D gene (5 bases). The CDR3 spans 14 residues. Germline-derived CDR1 and CDR2 are KGHSH and LQKENI. V shed 3 bases and J shed 0 bases, with 9 bases lying between them. CDR3 residues: CASSPGDLSYEQYF. The CDR3 DNA follows: TGTGCCAGCTCACCGGGAGACCTCTCCTACGAGCAGTACTTC.

The V and J genes are TRBV6-5 and TRBJ2-6; tentatively, D is TRBD1 or TRBD2 (6 bases each). This CDR3 spans 15 amino acids. Trimming removed 4 bases from V and 6 bases from J, with 13 bases in between. Germline values: CDR1 MNHEY, CDR2 SVGAGI. The CDR3 DNA reads as TGTGCCAGCAGTTTGGGGGGCACTGTGGCCAACGTCCTGACTTTC. The encoded protein is CASSLGGTVANVLTF.

This clonotype was recorded a few times. The chain uses TRBV2 and TRBJ1-1, with TRBD1 identical over 9 bases. Germline V gene sequence: CDR1 SNHLY, CDR2 FYNNEI. The CDR3 has 15 amino acids. Trimming took 6 bases from V and 1 from J; bases not matched to a gene: 6. Written as DNA, the CDR3 is TGTGCCAGCAGGGCGGGACAGGGTTGGAACACTGAAGCTTTCTTT. This codes for CASRAGQGWNTEAFF.